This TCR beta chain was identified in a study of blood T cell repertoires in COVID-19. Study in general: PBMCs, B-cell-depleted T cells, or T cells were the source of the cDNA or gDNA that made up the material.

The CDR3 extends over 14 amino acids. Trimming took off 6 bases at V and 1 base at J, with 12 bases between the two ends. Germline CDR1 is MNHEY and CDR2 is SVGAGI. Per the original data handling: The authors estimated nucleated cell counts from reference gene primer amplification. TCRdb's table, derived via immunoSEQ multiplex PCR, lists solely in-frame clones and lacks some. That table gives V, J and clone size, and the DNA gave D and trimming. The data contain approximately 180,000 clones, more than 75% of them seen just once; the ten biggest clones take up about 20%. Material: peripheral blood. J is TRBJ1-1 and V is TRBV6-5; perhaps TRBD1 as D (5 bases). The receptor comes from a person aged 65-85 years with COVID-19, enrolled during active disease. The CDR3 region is CASRGLGGNTEAFF. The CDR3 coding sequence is TGTGCCAGCAGGGGACTGGGGGGGAACACTGAAGCTTTCTTT.